This note documents a single T cell receptor beta chain sequence. In the source study's methods: Estimation of nucleated cell counts relied on the amplification of reference gene primers. The table came from immunoSEQ multiplex PCR; TCRdb's copy has only in-frame clones and leaves some out. V and J calls and clone size are given by that table; D and trimming were obtained from the DNA. Of more than 350,000 clones in the sample, approximately 90% were seen once. In terms of age and location, participants ranged from roughly 18 to 95 years and lived in roughly 22 US areas. The study counted Cohort 3 donors as recovered given two negative PCRs, clearance, or symptom resolution. This sample stems from a study of blood T cell repertoires in COVID-19. Across the whole study: The United States, Italy and Spain provided the acute and convalescent COVID-19 samples.

The CDR3 totals 11 residues. The germline gives CDR1 MGHDK, CDR2 SYGVNS. Trimming took 6 bases from V and 4 from J, leaving 7 bases between them. The sequence was collected from a woman between 50 and 59 years old who had recovered from COVID-19. The sequencing sample was made of PBMCs or T cells enriched from blood (not recorded which). The V and J genes are TRBV25-1 and TRBJ2-7; possibly TRBD2 for D (5 bases). The chain's CDR3 is CASSGVYEQYF. For the CDR3, the DNA is TGTGCCAGCAGCGGGGTTTACGAGCAGTACTTC.